This TCR beta chain was profiled in a study of cytotoxic CD8 clonotypes in ibrutinib-treated CLL. For the study at large: Patient counts were 11 relapsed/refractory, some 16 treatment-naive and some 17 IGHV unmutated.

The method was immunoSEQ multiplex PCR; TCRdb's version includes in-frame clones alone and lacks a portion of them. The sample holds more than 300,000 clones, 80% seen once. V was clipped by 3 bases and J by 2 bases, with 11 bases between them. The CDR3 consists of 15 residues. Germline V gives CDR1 LNHNV, CDR2 YYDKDF (reference sequence). Sequenced material: PBMCs, taken before ibrutinib treatment. The V call is TRBV15, the J call TRBJ1-5; D not resolved. This sequence was found in a human donor with chronic lymphocytic leukemia. CDR3 loop: CATSRTGLRNQPQHF. DNA of the CDR3: TGTGCCACCAGCAGGACGGGTTTGCGCAATCAGCCCCAGCATTTT.